A single sample gave rise to the 16 T cell receptor beta chains below, sequenced in a study of tumor-infiltrating lymphocytes in primary liver carcinoma. Starting material for RNA and DNA co-extraction consisted of roughly 20-34 mg of unsorted bulk tissue. Using a constant-region primer together with ProtoScript II reverse transcriptase, TCR beta cDNA was made from approximately 0.55 ug of total RNA. Slightly modified ARM-PCR served as the procedure for the TCR beta libraries. These libraries came from three rounds of nested multiplex PCR. Primers for the first two PCR rounds were TRBV1-TRBV30 forward primers and a C-beta reverse primer (about 11 cycles per round). TCRdb reprocessed the multiplex PCR reads with MiXCR, giving one entry per CDR3 protein. The table includes more than 50,000 distinct CDR3 sequences, about 80% detected once. Sample: liver tumor tissue from sampling region 2. Subset defined: tumor region T2, inferior pole. The receptors were sampled from a man between 35 and 55 years old with primary liver carcinoma and hepatitis B virus infection.

This clonotype was seen a few times. V gene TRBV29-1 combines with J gene TRBJ2-3; the D call may be TRBD1 or TRBD2 (5 bases each). V was shortened by 4 bases and J by 1 base, with 12 bases between the two germline ends. The germline V gene encodes CDR1 SQVTM and CDR2 ANQGSEA. The CDR3 consists of 14 residues. The CDR3 is CSVGSRDGTDTQYF. Written as DNA, the CDR3 is TGCAGCGTTGGAAGCAGGGACGGCACAGATACGCAGTATTTT.

On this clonotype itself: Germline and junction disagree at one end, which may indicate a read error. The CDR3 DNA reads TGTACCAGAAGTCCCGGACAGGGGGGTGAGACCCAGTACTTC. Protein product: CTRSPGQGGETQYF. The genes are TRBV6-6 and TRBJ2-5, with TRBD1 matching over 10 bases. The CDR3 covers 14 residues. The germline CDR1 and CDR2 sequences are MNHNY and SVGAGI (reference sequence).

V is TRBV5-1 and J is TRBJ2-7; D is perhaps TRBD2 (5 bases). This CDR3 has 14 residues. V was trimmed by 1 base and J by 7 bases, leaving 15 bases between them. Germline loops: CDR1 SGHRS, CDR2 YFSETQ. The CDR3 DNA reads TGCGCCAGCAGCTTGCAACTTAATGGCGGGGAGCAGTACTTC. This encodes CASSLQLNGGEQYF.

V gene TRBV29-1 combines with J gene TRBJ2-1; D may be TRBD1 or TRBD2 (5 bases each). This CDR3 comprises 15 residues. Germline CDR1 and CDR2: SQVTM and ANQGSEA. V lost 6 bases and J 10 bases, leaving 25 bases between the germline ends. CDR3 in amino acids: CSVGPPSSSYEEQFF. DNA of the CDR3: TGCAGCGTGGGACCTCCTTCCAGCTCCTACGAGGAGCAGTTCTTC.

In this sample, this clonotype turned up once. Germline is not matched at one junction end, which may reflect a read error. The chain uses TRBV11-2 and TRBJ2-7; no reliable D call. This CDR3 spans 14 amino acids. The germline gives CDR1 SGHAT, CDR2 FQNNGV. The DNA for the CDR3 is TGTACCAGCAGCTTAGGCAGGAGCTCGTACGAGCAGTTCTTT. It encodes CTSSLGRSSYEQFF. Filled out from reference TRBV11-2 and TRBJ2-7, the complete variable domain reads EAGVAQSPRYKIIEKRQSVAFWCNPISGHATLYWYQQILGQGPKLLIQFQNNGVVDDSQLPKDRFSAERLKGVDSTLKIQPAKLEDSAVYLCTSSLGRSSYEQFFGPGTRLTVT.

This clonotype is labeled as medium-sized. CDR3 amino acids: CASQQGPGDTQYF. The CDR3 region has the DNA TGCGCCAGTCAACAGGGGCCTGGAGATACGCAGTATTTT. The chain links TRBV5-1 to TRBJ2-3; the match to TRBD1 covers 7 bases. Germline V gives CDR1 SGHRS, CDR2 YFSETQ. There are 13 residues in the CDR3. The trim removed 8 bases at V and 5 bases at J, leaving 8 bases unmatched.

Points on this clonotype: A much larger clone differs from this one at a single base, so this may be a read error. The V call is TRBV28, the J call TRBJ1-4; D not resolved. Germline lookup yields CDR1 MDHEN and CDR2 SYDVKM. This CDR3 is 13 amino acids long. The V and J ends lost 3 bases and 3 bases respectively, with 5 bases between them. The CDR3 region has the DNA TGTGCCAGCAGTTTTTCGGCTAATGAAAAACTGTTTTTT. This gives the protein CASSFSANEKLFF. Supplemented by reference TRBV28 and TRBJ1-4, the full variable domain reads DVKVTQSSRYLVKRTGEKVFLECVQDMDHENMFWYRQDPGLGLRLIYFSYDVKMKEKGDIPEGYSVSREKKERFSLILESASTNQTSMYLCASSFSANEKLFFGSGTQLSVL.

Worth noting for this clonotype: Relative to the germline gene, one junction end is altered; a read error may explain this. The chain couples TRBV11-1 to TRBJ2-7; 7 nucleotides match TRBD1. This CDR3 is built from 15 residues. Germline V gives CDR1 SGHAT, CDR2 FQDESV (reference sequence). The CDR3 spells CASSLGQVIIGEQYF. CDR3 coding DNA: TGTGCGAGCAGCCTTGGACAGGTTATAATTGGCGAGCAGTACTTC.

A remark on this clonotype: An end of the junction does not agree with germline; a read error may underlie this. This chain uses TRBV29-1 with TRBJ2-7; possibly TRBD1 or TRBD2 for D (5 bases each). The CDR3 is 14 residues long. Germline V gene lookup returns CDR1 SQVTM and CDR2 ANQGSEA. CDR3 sequence reads: CSVGAAGTVYEQHF. CDR3 DNA: TGCAGCGTTGGCGCTGCCGGGACGGTCTACGAGCAGCACTTC.

This clonotype has a count of ten or more. The chain carries TRBV6-5 and TRBJ2-7; D is perhaps TRBD2 (5 bases). Germline CDR1 is MNHEY and CDR2 is SVGAGI. The CDR3 extends over 13 amino acids. Trimming removed 8 bases at V and 5 bases at J, with 16 bases between. The DNA for the CDR3 is TGTGCCAGCCGAGGGTTGATGCATGACGAGCAGTACTTC. This codes for CASRGLMHDEQYF.

Points on this clonotype: A junction end diverges from the germline sequence, so it may reflect a read error. The J gene is TRBJ1-6, the V gene TRBV6-5, with D possibly matching TRBD1 (5 bases). Germline values: CDR1 MNHEY, CDR2 SVGAGI. This CDR3 spans 14 amino acids. Written as DNA, the CDR3 is TGCGCCAGCAGTTACTGGGACCGAAATTCACCCATCCACTTT. Protein product: CASSYWDRNSPIHF.

On this clonotype itself: Just one base apart from a much larger clone, this may be a read error. The chain carries TRBV30 and TRBJ2-7, with D unclear. Germline V gene sequence: CDR1 GTSNPN, CDR2 SVGIG (reference sequence). The length of the CDR3 is 13 residues. V dropped 5 bases and J dropped 3 bases, with 14 bases sitting between them. This chain's CDR3 is CAWDKGKGYEQYF. The DNA for the CDR3 is TGTGCCTGGGATAAGGGTAAGGGCTACGAGCAGTACTTC.

A remark on this clonotype: Relative to the germline gene, one junction end is altered; a read error may explain this. The rearrangement joins TRBV11-2 to TRBJ2-5, with TRBD2 matching over 13 bases. This CDR3 contains 16 residues. The germline V gene has CDR1 SGHAT and CDR2 FQNNGV. The CDR3 spells CATSATSGRTRETQYF. The CDR3 coding sequence is TGTGCCACCAGCGCGACTAGCGGGAGGACCCGTGAGACACAGTACTTC. The entire variable domain, with the rest obtained from reference TRBV11-2 and TRBJ2-5, is as follows: EAGVAQSPRYKIIEKRQSVAFWCNPISGHATLYWYQQILGQGPKLLIQFQNNGVVDDSQLPKDRFSAERLKGVDSTLKIQPAKLEDSAVYLCATSATSGRTRETQYFGPGTRLLVL.

V and J are TRBV29-1 and TRBJ2-3; no firm D call. Germline lookup yields CDR1 SQVTM and CDR2 ANQGSEA. This CDR3 has 10 residues. Trimming cost V 4 bases and J 11 bases, with 10 bases left between them. The CDR3 coding sequence is TGCAGCGTTGTTCAGCATTTGCAGTATTTT. Translating it yields CSVVQHLQYF.

The chain combines TRBV28 with TRBJ1-1, with no clear D. Germline lookup yields CDR1 MDHEN and CDR2 SYDVKM. Trimming left V 4 bases short and J 13 bases short, with 19 bases between. The CDR3 loop spans 13 amino acids. CDR3 protein: CASSSSRLADVFF. The CDR3 DNA follows: TGTGCCAGCAGTTCCTCACGCCTGGCTGATGTTTTCTTT.

This clonotype was observed many times. This chain joins TRBV4-1 and TRBJ1-1, with D unclear. Germline loops: CDR1 MGHRA, CDR2 YSYEKL. The germline V and J ends were trimmed by 4 bases and 1 base, with 7 bases remaining between them. CDR3 length: 13 amino acids. The CDR3 spells CASSPDGNTEAFF. CDR3 nucleotides: TGCGCCAGCAGCCCGGACGGGAACACTGAAGCTTTCTTT.